What follows are 12 T cell receptor beta chains derived from one specimen sequenced in a study of blood T cell repertoires in COVID-19. Generated by immunoSEQ multiplex PCR, the TCRdb table keeps only in-frame clones and is missing some. The sample consists of roughly 69,000 clones, around 87% of them appearing once. The sequenced material came from peripheral blood. The source is a man aged 45-60 years with active COVID-19.

This CDR3 reads CASSVGDSGREADTQYF. The CDR3 DNA reads as TGTGCCAGCAGCGTAGGGGATAGCGGGAGGGAGGCAGATACGCAGTATTTT. The rearrangement uses TRBV9 and TRBJ2-3; 11 nucleotides match TRBD2. J lost 4 bases, V lost 0 bases, and 7 bases had no gene match. This CDR3 has 17 residues. Germline-derived CDR1 and CDR2 are SGDLS and YYNGEE.

This chain joins TRBV9 and TRBJ2-2; perhaps TRBD1 as D (6 bases). This CDR3 has 16 residues. Trimming left V 2 bases short and J 3 bases short, with 14 bases between. Looked up from germline, CDR1 is SGDLS and CDR2 is YYNGEE. The CDR3 loop reads CASSVEDSSDTGELFF. DNA of the CDR3: TGTGCCAGCAGCGTGGAGGACAGCAGTGACACCGGGGAGCTGTTTTTT. Combining the CDR3 with reference TRBV9 and TRBJ2-2 gives the whole variable domain DSGVTQTPKHLITATGQRVTLRCSPRSGDLSVYWYQQSLDQGLQFLIQYYNGEERAKGNILERFSAQQFPDLHSELNLSSLELGDSALYFCASSVEDSSDTGELFFGEGSRLTVL.

V gene TRBV19 combines with J gene TRBJ1-5, with 7 bases matching TRBD1. This CDR3 has 17 amino acids. The germline gives CDR1 LNHDA, CDR2 SQIVND (reference sequence). V was pared by 3 bases and J by 3 bases, with 11 bases of the junction left unmatched. The CDR3 nucleotides read TGTGCCAGTAGTATTAGGGGGCGCGAGGGGAACAATCAGCCCCAGCATTTT. Translation: CASSIRGREGNNQPQHF.

The chain joins TRBV28 to TRBJ1-1; D unresolved. The CDR3 contains 15 residues. Trimming shortened V by 5 bases and J by 1 base, and 14 bases separated the two germline ends. CDR1 and CDR2 from the germline V gene are MDHEN and SYDVKM. CDR3: CASSARLSGNTEAFF. The CDR3 DNA reads TGTGCCAGCAGTGCCCGACTGTCGGGGAACACTGAAGCTTTCTTT.

This clone appeared a single time. The chain links TRBV5-1 to TRBJ2-6; D call uncertain. Deletions cut 0 bases from V and 0 bases from J, with 10 bases between. The CDR3 runs to 17 residues. Looked up from germline, CDR1 is SGHRS and CDR2 is YFSETQ. CDR3 nucleotide sequence: TGCGCCAGCAGCTTGGCAGGCAGAGCCTCTGGGGCCAACGTCCTGACTTTC. This sequence encodes CASSLAGRASGANVLTF.

This chain uses TRBV6-2 or TRBV6-3 with TRBJ1-5; tentatively, D is TRBD1 (6 bases). The V gene lost 6 bases and the J gene lost 7 bases, with 16 bases spanning the gap. The CDR3 consists of 14 residues. Germline V gene lookup returns CDR1 MNHEY and CDR2 SVGEGT. The CDR3 DNA reads TGTGCCAGCAGCCCTAGAACAGGGTTCCAGCCCCAGCATTTT. Protein sequence: CASSPRTGFQPQHF.

This rearrangement joins TRBV7-2 to TRBJ2-6; 8 bases map to TRBD1. Germline-derived CDR1 and CDR2 are SGHTA and FQGNSA. V lost 0 bases to trimming and J lost 0 bases; unmatched junction nucleotides: 4. CDR3 length: 18 residues. The CDR3 nucleotides are TGTGCCAGCAGCTTAGCCCCAGGGGGCTTCTCTGGGGCCAACGTCCTGACTTTC. Translating gives CASSLAPGGFSGANVLTF.

This clone was seen a handful of times. The chain links TRBV18 to TRBJ2-7; perhaps TRBD1 as D (5 bases). Trimming cost V 0 bases and J 3 bases, with 9 bases left between them. The CDR3 sequence is 14 residues long. CDR1 is KGHSH, CDR2 LQKENI, per germline. CDR3: CASSPPGPYYEQYF. The CDR3 bases are TGTGCCAGCTCACCACCGGGGCCCTACTACGAGCAGTACTTC.

CDR3 sequence: CASSFLPGQWGTYEQYF. CDR3 DNA: TGTGCCAGCAGTTTTCTTCCGGGACAGTGGGGGACCTACGAGCAGTACTTC. This rearrangement joins TRBV6-2 or TRBV6-3 to TRBJ2-7; 7 bases agree with TRBD1. The CDR3 has 17 residues. The trim removed 4 bases at V and 2 bases at J, leaving 14 bases unmatched. The V gene's germline CDR1 is MNHEY and CDR2 SVGEGT.

This rearrangement joins TRBV7-2 to TRBJ2-5; D is possibly TRBD2 (6 bases). Per germline, CDR1 SGHTA and CDR2 FQGNSA. V was trimmed by 1 base and J by 1 base, leaving 16 bases between them. CDR3 size: 17 residues. The CDR3 DNA reads as TGTGCCAGCAGCTTAGGAGGTCTGGATAGCGGCCAAGAGACCCAGTACTTC. It encodes CASSLGGLDSGQETQYF. Together with reference TRBV7-2 and TRBJ2-5, the CDR3 gives the full variable domain: GAGVSQSPSNKVTEKGKDVELRCDPISGHTALYWYRQSLGQGLEFLIYFQGNSAPDKSGLPSDRFSAERTGGSVSTLTIQRTQQEDSAVYLCASSLGGLDSGQETQYFGPGTRLLVL.

This clone was recorded once. The chain recombines TRBV3-1 (or the pseudogene TRBV3-2) with TRBJ1-3; D is undetermined. The CDR3 sequence is 19 residues long. The germline V and J ends were trimmed by 2 bases and 4 bases, with 24 bases remaining between them. The germline gives CDR1 LGHDT, CDR2 YNNKEL (reference sequence). The CDR3: CASSQLIYRGEAGGNTIYF. As DNA, the CDR3 is TGTGCCAGCAGCCAACTAATATATCGCGGGGAGGCCGGGGGAAACACCATATATTTT.

This rearrangement joins TRBV6-5 to TRBJ1-5; a possible D gene is TRBD1 (6 bases). CDR1 and CDR2 from the germline V gene are MNHEY and SVGAGI. The CDR3 contains 13 residues. Trimming cost V 10 bases and J 2 bases, with 12 bases left between them. The CDR3 DNA is TGTGCCACCAAACCAGGGGGCAATCAGCCCCAGCATTTT. It yields the protein CATKPGGNQPQHF.